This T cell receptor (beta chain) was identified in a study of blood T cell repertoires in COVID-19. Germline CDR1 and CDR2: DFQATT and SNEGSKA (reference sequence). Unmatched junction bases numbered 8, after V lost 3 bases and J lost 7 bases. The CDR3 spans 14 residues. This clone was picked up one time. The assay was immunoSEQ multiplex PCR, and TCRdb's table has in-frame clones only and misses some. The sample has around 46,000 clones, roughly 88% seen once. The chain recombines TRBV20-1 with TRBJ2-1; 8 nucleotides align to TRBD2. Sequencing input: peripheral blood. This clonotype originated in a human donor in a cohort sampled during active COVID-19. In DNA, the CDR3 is TGCAGTGCTAGTGGGCCCCGCGGGAGGAATGAGCAGTTCTTC. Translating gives CSASGPRGRNEQFF.